This T cell receptor beta chain originates from a study of regulatory T cells in long-lasting Graves disease (dated by TCRdb to the early 2020s). Turning to the overall study: Persistent Graves' disease was defined as persistently positive TSH receptor autoantibodies together with antithyroid drug treatment for over 5 years. The study was registered as a clinical trial and conducted in China. Persistent Graves' disease patients were compared with newly diagnosed Graves' disease patients by peripheral blood TCR sequencing and RNA sequencing. A total of around 35 samples underwent TCR sequencing: about 13 from persistent and approximately 20 from newly diagnosed Graves' disease patients. Persistent Graves' disease patients in the clinical cohort had taken antithyroid drugs for approximately ten years on average. Results the study describes overall, beyond this receptor: Persistent disease showed preferential use of TRBV28, TRBJ1-2 and TRBJ2-5, whereas newly diagnosed disease favored TRBV20-1 and TRBJ2-1. As a limitation, the authors acknowledged that the small sample size may reduce accuracy. Sequencing and analysis were restricted to the TCR beta chain. Compared with newly diagnosed patients, persistent Graves' disease patients had lower TCR Shannon entropy and fewer highly expanded clones, which suggests clonal expansion. Persistent patients shared more public clonotypes among themselves (approximately 2,500) than newly diagnosed patients did (roughly 920). The study examined only peripheral blood because the primary lesion, thyroid tissue, could not be accessed.

V sheds 1 base and J sheds 6 bases, leaving 10 bases between their ends. CDR1 and CDR2 are read off the germline V gene (reference sequence) as GTSNPN and SVGIG. The CDR3 numbers 12 residues from cysteine through phenylalanine. Only the CDR3 part of the read is kept: 36 bases, read in frame from the first base. The library relied on multiplex PCR. Data came from an Illumina HiSeq 4000. iRepertoire HTBI primers and Arm-PCR amplification of CDR3 regions were used to construct TCR beta libraries. Before sequencing, the PCR products underwent gel purification. Regarding the original processing steps: A total of 62 TRBV and some 13 TRBJ segments were identified across samples and were used for gene usage analysis of CDR3 amino acid clonotypes. COPE and FqMerger were used to merge the filtered high-quality paired reads into contigs. BLAST was used to align contigs to IMGT TRBV, TRBD and TRBJ reference genes, with CDR3 defined following IMGT. Any clonotype with a frequency above 0.1% was counted as a highly expanded clone. Repertoire diversity was measured by Shannon entropy, and V-J evenness by the Gini coefficient. A clonotype was considered public if more than one individual shared it. TCRdb applied fastp at Q25 and MiXCR to the public reads, then kept only in-frame beta chains. When rows share a CDR3 protein, they turn into one entry using the most common DNA and genes. TCRdb's processing, not the study's, gives the V and J calls here. This sample lists some 450,000 distinct CDR3 sequences; 23% were detected once. Roughly 26% of the sample is taken by the ten largest.

Of note for this clonotype: What this receptor recognizes is not known. No base qualities exist here, and no much larger clone lies one base off it.

The time point label, as the study defines it: persistent/refractory GD, antithyroid drugs over 5 years with positive TRAb. For both TCR sequencing and RNA sequencing, RNA was extracted from PBMCs in TRIzol. The diagnosis of Graves' disease followed American Thyroid Association guidelines. Patients for the study were recruited at an endocrinology department in Xi'an, China. From each patient, approximately 10 milliliters of peripheral blood was collected into an EDTA anticoagulant tube. PBMCs were isolated by Ficoll Paque Plus density gradient separation without further T cell sorting. An Agilent 2100 Bioanalyzer and agarose gel were used to assess RNA quality, and a NanoDrop 2000 was used to measure RNA concentration.

The rearrangement joined TRBV30 to TRBJ2-7, with the D gene uncertain. The sequencing used peripheral blood mononuclear cells (PBMCs), collected when the disease was refractory, from a patient treated with antithyroid drugs. This clonotype was sampled from a female donor with Graves disease. CDR3 reads: CAWSDLRIEQYF. The DNA is TGTGCCTGGAGTGATCTTCGGATCGAGCAGTACTTC.